The 10 T cell receptor beta chains listed next were all sequenced from one sample in a study of blood T cell repertoires in COVID-19. Libraries were prepared by immunoSEQ multiplex PCR; TCRdb keeps only in-frame clonotypes and omits some of them. There are more than 300,000 clones in the sample; roughly 90% occur only once, and 6% to 8% lies in the top ten. The sequenced material came from peripheral blood. All receptors come from an older woman with COVID-19, enrolled during active disease.

J is TRBJ1-1 and V is TRBV21-1; TRBD1 is the table's D call and was not checked against the DNA. TRBV21-1 represents a pseudogene. This CDR3 region has 15 residues. The CDR3 is CASSKGKVPGGEAFF. The DNA for the CDR3 is TGTGCCAGCAGCAAAGGAAAAGTGCCAGGGGGGGAAGCTTTCTTT.

V gene TRBV4-3 combines with J gene TRBJ1-4, with D unresolved. The CDR3 consists of 16 residues. Trimming pared 0 bases from V and 2 bases from J, leaving 10 bases between. Per the germline V gene, CDR1 is LGHNA and CDR2 is YSLEER. This CDR3 reads CASSQDTGSTNEKLFF. The DNA for the CDR3 is TGCGCCAGCAGCCAAGATACGGGGAGTACTAATGAAAAACTGTTTTTT.

CDR3 DNA: TGTGCCAGCAGTTTATTTTCGGACAGAGCCTACGAGCAGTACTTC. Its protein is CASSLFSDRAYEQYF. The chain recombines TRBV28 with TRBJ2-7; D perhaps matches TRBD1 (6 bases). CDR1 MDHEN and CDR2 SYDVKM come from the germline V gene. Between the trimmed V and J ends, which lost 1 base and 2 bases, there was a span of 12 bases. The CDR3 length is 15 residues. Looking up the rest from reference TRBV28 and TRBJ2-7 gives the full variable domain: DVKVTQSSRYLVKRTGEKVFLECVQDMDHENMFWYRQDPGLGLRLIYFSYDVKMKEKGDIPEGYSVSREKKERFSLILESASTNQTSMYLCASSLFSDRAYEQYFGPGTRLTVT.

The chain is built from TRBV7-2 and TRBJ2-1; 7 nucleotides agree with TRBD2. Germline CDR1 SGHTA, CDR2 FQGNSA. J lost 3 bases, V lost 2 bases, and 4 bases had no gene match. The CDR3 covers 15 residues. CDR3 loop: CASSLTGDYYNEQFF. The CDR3 nucleotides read TGTGCCAGCAGCTTAACTGGGGACTACTACAATGAGCAGTTCTTC.

This chain uses TRBV30 with TRBJ2-5; weak D call: TRBD2 (5 bases). CDR1 and CDR2 (germline): GTSNPN, SVGIG (reference sequence). Trimming left V 2 bases short and J 5 bases short, with 15 bases between. The CDR3 is 14 residues long. CDR3 coding DNA: TGTGCCTGGAGTATCCCGGGGTCCAGGGAGACCCAGTACTTC. Amino acids: CAWSIPGSRETQYF.

The V and J genes are TRBV7-9 and TRBJ1-2; D unresolved. The ends were cut back, 3 bases at V and 7 bases at J, with 18 bases in the middle. CDR1 and CDR2 (germline): SEHNR, FQNEAQ (reference sequence). The CDR3 is 15 amino acids. The CDR3 region is CASSFDPQVPRGYTF. CDR3 bases: TGTGCCAGCAGCTTCGACCCCCAGGTCCCCCGTGGCTACACCTTC.

This clone was recorded only once. The CDR3 sequence is CASRIQGGGSNQPQHF. In DNA form, the CDR3 reads TGTGCCAGTAGGATACAGGGCGGGGGGAGCAATCAGCCCCAGCATTTT. The gene calls are TRBV19 and TRBJ1-5, with D tentatively TRBD1 (6 bases). V dropped 6 bases and J dropped 1 base, with 16 bases sitting between them. Germline V lookup: CDR1 LNHDA, CDR2 SQIVND (reference sequence). The CDR3 has 16 amino acids.

This rearrangement joins TRBV7-2 to TRBJ1-2; D perhaps matches TRBD1 (6 bases). The V and J ends lost 7 bases and 7 bases respectively, with 10 bases between them. The CDR3 has 11 residues. From germline, CDR1 is SGHTA and CDR2 FQGNSA. In nucleotides, the CDR3 is TGTGCCAGCACCAGGGGTCCTGGCTACACCTTC. It translates to CASTRGPGYTF.

The chain is built from TRBV6-2 or TRBV6-3 and TRBJ1-1, with D possibly TRBD1 on 5 matching bases. Germline loops: CDR1 MNHEY, CDR2 SVGEGT. The V end lost 5 bases, the J end lost 4 bases, and 17 bases lay between the germline ends. The CDR3 has 15 amino acids. CDR3 residues: CASSTYLGGGTEAFF. The DNA of the CDR3 is TGTGCCAGCAGTACGTATTTGGGGGGAGGCACTGAAGCTTTCTTT.

In this sample, this clone turned up a few times. This chain uses TRBV7-6 with TRBJ2-2; D might be TRBD1 (6 bases). CDR1 is SGHVS, CDR2 FNYEAQ, per germline. This CDR3 is 15 amino acids long. The V end was cut by 5 bases, the J end by 2 bases, with 12 bases between. CDR3 sequence: CASSRTVPNTGELFF. Here the CDR3 DNA reads TGTGCCAGCAGCCGGACAGTGCCAAACACCGGGGAGCTGTTTTTT. Looking up the rest from reference TRBV7-6 and TRBJ2-2 gives the full variable domain: GAGVSQSPRYKVTKRGQDVALRCDPISGHVSLYWYRQALGQGPEFLTYFNYEAQQDKSGLPNDRFSAERPEGSISTLTIQRTEQRDSAMYRCASSRTVPNTGELFFGEGSRLTVL.